This TCR beta chain was identified in a study of blood T cell repertoires in COVID-19. Across the study: Italy, Spain and the United States were the sources of the convalescent and acute COVID-19 samples. Sources were T cells, B-cell-depleted T cells, or PBMCs; the material itself was cDNA or gDNA.

Germline V gives CDR1 MNHEY, CDR2 SVGEGT. With V trimmed by 2 bases and J by 5 bases, 6 bases remained unmatched. The CDR3 covers 16 residues. Per the original methods: Amplification of reference gene primers was used by the study to estimate nucleated cell counts. TCRdb's copy holds only in-frame clones and misses some; the assay was immunoSEQ multiplex PCR. V and J calls and clone size are those listed in that table; D and trimming were worked out from the DNA. The table has 120,000 or so clones, roughly 79% seen once. This sequence originates from a human donor in a cohort sampled during active COVID-19. Sequencing was done on a sample of peripheral blood. The J gene is TRBJ2-2, the V gene TRBV6-2 or TRBV6-3; 9 bases line up with TRBD1. The CDR3: CASSYTPGQGTGELFF. In DNA form, the CDR3 reads TGTGCCAGCAGTTACACACCGGGACAGGGTACCGGGGAGCTGTTTTTT.